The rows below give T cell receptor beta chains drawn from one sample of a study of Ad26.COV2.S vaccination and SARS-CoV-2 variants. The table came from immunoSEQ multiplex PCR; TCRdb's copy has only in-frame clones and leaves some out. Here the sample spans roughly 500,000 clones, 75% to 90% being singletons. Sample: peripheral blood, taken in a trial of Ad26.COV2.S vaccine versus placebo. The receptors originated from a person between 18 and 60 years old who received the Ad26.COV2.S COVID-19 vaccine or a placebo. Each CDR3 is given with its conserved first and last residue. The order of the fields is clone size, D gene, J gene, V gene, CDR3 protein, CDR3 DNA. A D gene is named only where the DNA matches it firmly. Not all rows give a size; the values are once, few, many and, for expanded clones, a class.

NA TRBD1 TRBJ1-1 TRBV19 CASFGVTGLTEAFF TGTGCCAGCTTCGGTGTGACAGGGCTGACTGAAGCTTTCTTT
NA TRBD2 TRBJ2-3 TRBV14 CASSPLAGVFSSTDTQYF TGTGCCAGCAGCCCACTAGCGGGAGTTTTTAGTAGCACAGATACGCAGTATTTT
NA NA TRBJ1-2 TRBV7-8 CASSLNRAPNYGYTF TGTGCCAGCAGCTTAAACAGGGCGCCTAACTATGGCTACACCTTC
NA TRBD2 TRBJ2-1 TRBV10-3 CAIRLAGLNEQFF TGTGCCATTCGACTAGCGGGGTTGAATGAGCAGTTCTTC
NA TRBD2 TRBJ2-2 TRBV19 CASSIEPGGTGELFF TGTGCCAGTAGTATAGAACCGGGGGGCACCGGGGAGCTGTTTTTT
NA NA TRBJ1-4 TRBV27 CASSLMGAGEKLFF TGTGCCAGCAGTTTAATGGGAGCAGGCGAAAAACTGTTTTTT
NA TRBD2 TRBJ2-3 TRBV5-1 CASSAGRGWTDTQYF TGCGCCAGCAGCGCCGGGAGGGGGTGGACAGATACGCAGTATTTT
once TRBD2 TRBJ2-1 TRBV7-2 CASSKQTSGVNEQFF TGTGCCAGCAGCAAACAGACTAGCGGGGTCAATGAGCAGTTCTTC
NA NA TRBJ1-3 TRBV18 CASSLTRTTDRIGTIYF TGTGCCAGCTCACTGACCAGGACGACAGACCGGATCGGCACCATATATTTT
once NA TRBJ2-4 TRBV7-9 CASSLGGFWNIQYF TGTGCCAGCAGCTTAGGAGGGTTTTGGAACATTCAGTACTTC
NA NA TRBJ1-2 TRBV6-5 CASSTRTYGYTF TGTGCCAGCAGTACACGGACATATGGCTACACCTTC
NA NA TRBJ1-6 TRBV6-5 CASRFPGSPLHF TGTGCCAGCAGGTTCCCTGGTTCACCCCTCCACTTT
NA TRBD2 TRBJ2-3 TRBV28 CASSQPAGGSTDTQYF TGTGCCAGCAGTCAGCCTGCGGGGGGGAGCACAGATACGCAGTATTTT
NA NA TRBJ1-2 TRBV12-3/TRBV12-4 CASSLYSFYGYTF TGTGCCAGCAGTTTGTATTCGTTCTATGGCTACACCTTC
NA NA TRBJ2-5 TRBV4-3 CASSPRPGTGGETQYF TGCGCCAGCAGCCCTCGCCCGGGGACTGGGGGGGAGACCCAGTACTTC
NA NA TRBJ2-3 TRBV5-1 CASSFGRIRTDTQYF TGCGCCAGCAGCTTTGGGAGGATCCGGACAGATACGCAGTATTTT
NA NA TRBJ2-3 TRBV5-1 CASSPEGDTQYF TGCGCCAGCAGCCCGGAGGGAGATACGCAGTATTTT
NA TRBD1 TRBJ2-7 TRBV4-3 CASSQELTGWTYEQYF TGCGCCAGCAGCCAAGAATTGACAGGGTGGACCTACGAGCAGTACTTC
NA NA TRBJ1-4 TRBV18 CASSTAPQGATNEKLFF TGTGCCAGCTCAACGGCCCCACAGGGAGCAACTAATGAAAAACTGTTTTTT
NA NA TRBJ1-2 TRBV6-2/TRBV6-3 CASSSYGYGYTF TGTGCCAGCAGTTCGTACGGATATGGCTACACCTTC
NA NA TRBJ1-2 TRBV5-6 CASSLITRRDPGYTF TGTGCCAGCAGCTTGATAACGCGCAGGGATCCGGGCTACACCTTC
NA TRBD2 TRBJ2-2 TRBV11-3 CASSLNPGGLSTGELFF TGTGCCAGCAGCTTAAATCCGGGAGGCCTTAGCACCGGGGAGCTGTTTTTT
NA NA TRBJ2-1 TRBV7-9 CASSLVVENEQFF TGTGCCAGCAGCTTAGTGGTGGAGAACGAGCAGTTCTTC
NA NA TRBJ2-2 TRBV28 CASVKEARTENTGELFF TGTGCCAGCGTAAAGGAGGCCAGAACCGAGAACACCGGGGAGCTGTTTTTT
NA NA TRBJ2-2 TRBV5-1 CASSEPRGSGSTGELFF TGCGCCAGCAGCGAGCCGAGGGGCTCTGGTTCCACCGGGGAGCTGTTTTTT
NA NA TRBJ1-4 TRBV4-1 CASSQAGGGATNEKLFF TGCGCCAGCAGCCAAGCCGGGGGGGGTGCAACTAATGAAAAACTGTTTTTT
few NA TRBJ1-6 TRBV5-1 CASSLRGSSVDSPLHF TGCGCCAGCAGCTTGCGGGGCTCCTCCGTGGATTCACCCCTCCACTTT
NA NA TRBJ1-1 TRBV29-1 CSTQRGGSTEAFF TGCAGCACCCAGAGGGGCGGATCCACTGAAGCTTTCTTT
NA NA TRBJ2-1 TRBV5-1 CASSFVPRDLNEQFF TGCGCCAGCAGCTTCGTACCCCGAGACCTCAATGAGCAGTTCTTC
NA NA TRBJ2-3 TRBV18 CASSPPGRVRPNTDTQYF TGTGCCAGCTCACCACCGGGTCGGGTCAGGCCCAACACAGATACGCAGTATTTT
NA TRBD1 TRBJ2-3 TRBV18 CASSPLPGQGTSTDTQYF TGTGCCAGCTCACCATTGCCGGGACAGGGGACTAGCACAGATACGCAGTATTTT
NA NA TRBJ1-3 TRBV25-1 CASSDARSSGNTIYF TGTGCCAGCAGTGATGCGAGGTCGTCTGGAAACACCATATATTTT
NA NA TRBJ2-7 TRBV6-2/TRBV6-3 CASSYPRAADLHEQYF TGTGCCAGCAGTTACCCTCGGGCCGCGGATCTTCACGAGCAGTACTTC
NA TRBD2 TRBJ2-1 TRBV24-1 CATSEPTATSGWANEQFF TGTGCCACCAGTGAACCTACGGCGACTAGCGGGTGGGCAAATGAGCAGTTCTTC
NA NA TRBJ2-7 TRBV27 CASSSRQARYEQYF TGTGCCAGCAGTTCGCGGCAGGCCCGCTACGAGCAGTACTTC
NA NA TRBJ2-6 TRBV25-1 CASSEGGSAGANVLTF TGTGCCAGCAGTGAAGGTGGTTCGGCTGGGGCCAACGTCCTGACTTTC
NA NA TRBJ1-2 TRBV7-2 CATFDRNYGYTF TGTGCCACCTTCGACAGGAACTATGGCTACACCTTC
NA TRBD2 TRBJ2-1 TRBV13 CASSLVGSSGSYEQFF TGTGCCAGCAGCTTAGTGGGTTCTAGCGGGAGCTATGAGCAGTTCTTC
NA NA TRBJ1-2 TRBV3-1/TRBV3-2 CASSPLRAGATNYGYTF TGTGCCAGCAGCCCCCTTCGGGCGGGAGCCACTAACTATGGCTACACCTTC
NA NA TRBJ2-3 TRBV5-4 CASSRPTTDTQYF TGTGCCAGCAGCCGCCCCACCACAGATACGCAGTATTTT
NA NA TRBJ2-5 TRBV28 CASSTNGLGDKETQYF TGTGCCAGCAGTACAAACGGCTTAGGGGACAAAGAGACCCAGTACTTC
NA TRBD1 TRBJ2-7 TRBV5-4 CASSFTGGPYEQYF TGTGCCAGCAGCTTCACAGGGGGACCCTACGAGCAGTACTTC
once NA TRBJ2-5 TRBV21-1 CARGAVAGTQYF TGTGCCCGAGGGGCGGTTGCGGGGACCCAGTACTTC
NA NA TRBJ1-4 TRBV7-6 CASSFTGAGFGKLFF TGTGCCAGCAGCTTCACCGGGGCGGGATTCGGAAAACTGTTTTTT
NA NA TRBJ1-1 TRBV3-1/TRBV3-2 CASSRGRTFSLEAFF TGTGCCAGCAGCCGGGGGCGCACGTTTTCACTCGAAGCTTTCTTT
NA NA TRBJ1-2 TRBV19 CASSIWGQGGYTF TGTGCCAGTAGTATCTGGGGGCAGGGGGGCTACACCTTC
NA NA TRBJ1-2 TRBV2 CASGVEAGGYTF TGTGCCAGCGGGGTGGAGGCCGGTGGCTACACCTTC
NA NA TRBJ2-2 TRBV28 CASSPPSPGELFF TGTGCCAGCAGTCCTCCAAGTCCCGGGGAGCTGTTTTTT
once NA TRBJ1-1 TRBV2 CASSSGRGEAFF TGTGCCAGCAGTTCCGGGAGGGGTGAAGCTTTCTTT
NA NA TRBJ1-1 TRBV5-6 CASSRGGRTEAFF TGTGCCAGCAGCCGTGGGGGGCGGACTGAAGCTTTCTTT
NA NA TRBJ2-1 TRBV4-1 CASSQAIDEQFF TGCGCCAGCAGCCAAGCTATAGATGAGCAGTTCTTC